Each of the 18 T cell receptor beta chains below was sequenced from the same sample in a study of OX40 agonist ivuxolimab in advanced cancers. Repertoires were generated with immunoSEQ multiplex PCR, while TCRdb's copy carries only in-frame clones and drops some. The table has some 52,000 clones, about 93% seen once; the top ten hold 24%. The sequencing here drew on CD4+ or CD8+ T cells sorted from blood, taken in a trial of the OX40 agonist ivuxolimab. The receptors shown here come from an adult with an advanced solid tumor such as melanoma, head and neck, liver or kidney cancer.

The chain employs TRBV6-5 and TRBJ2-1, with D perhaps TRBD2 (5 bases). Germline CDR1 is MNHEY and CDR2 is SVGAGI. V shed 4 bases and J shed 3 bases, with 13 bases lying between them. The CDR3 totals 15 residues. The CDR3 region is CASSSSNRDYNEQFF. The CDR3 bases are TGTGCCAGCAGTTCCTCTAACCGGGACTACAATGAGCAGTTCTTC.

This clone has a handful of counts. The chain couples TRBV7-9 to TRBJ1-2; D unclear. Germline loops: CDR1 SEHNR, CDR2 FQNEAQ (reference sequence). The V gene lost 11 bases and the J gene lost 8 bases, with 9 bases spanning the gap. CDR3 size: 9 residues. In DNA form, the CDR3 reads TGTGCCGTAGATCTAGGCTACACCTTC. Residues: CAVDLGYTF.

This clone is a singleton in its sample. CDR3 sequence: CASNHAQGAVDEQYF. CDR3 coding DNA: TGTGCCAGCAACCATGCACAGGGGGCGGTCGACGAGCAGTACTTC. This chain uses TRBV7-9 with TRBJ2-7, with 9 bases that match TRBD1. Germline CDR1 and CDR2: SEHNR and FQNEAQ (reference sequence). Losses at the gene ends were 7 bases for V and 5 bases for J; bases not matched to a gene: 12. This CDR3 has 15 residues.

The chain is built from TRBV7-9 and TRBJ1-3, with D perhaps matching TRBD1 (6 bases). Germline lookup yields CDR1 SEHNR and CDR2 FQNEAQ (reference sequence). The CDR3 extends over 14 amino acids. With 4 bases removed from V and 2 bases from J, the gap between germline ends came to 9 bases. The CDR3 protein is CASSSHRAGNTIYF. The CDR3 nucleotides read TGTGCCAGCAGCTCCCACAGGGCTGGAAACACCATATATTTT.

The gene calls are TRBV11-3 and TRBJ2-1, with 7 bases matching TRBD2. V was clipped by 2 bases and J by 5 bases; unmatched bases: 6. The CDR3 contains 15 residues. The germline V gene has CDR1 SGHNT and CDR2 YENEEA. The CDR3 nucleotides are TGTGCCAGCAGCTTATGGGGGGAGGGGAACAATGAGCAGTTCTTC. Protein: CASSLWGEGNNEQFF.

This clone ranks as medium-sized. The gene calls are TRBV7-2 and TRBJ2-6; D ambiguous. V was trimmed by 5 bases and J by 1 base, leaving 15 bases between them. CDR1 SGHTA and CDR2 FQGNSA come from the germline V gene. The CDR3 loop spans 17 amino acids. The CDR3 here is CASSPTSFNSGANVLTF. In DNA, the CDR3 is TGTGCCAGCAGCCCAACGAGTTTTAATTCTGGGGCCAACGTCCTGACTTTC.

The chain carries TRBV6-6 and TRBJ1-2; D may be TRBD1 (6 bases). The CDR3 is 14 residues long. V was clipped by 6 bases and J by 0 bases, with 11 bases between them. The germline CDR1 and CDR2 sequences are MNHNY and SVGAGI (reference sequence). As DNA, the CDR3 is TGTGCCAGCAGGGGGGGGACAACTAACTATGGCTACACCTTC. Translating it yields CASRGGTTNYGYTF.

This sequence joins TRBV2 and TRBJ2-7; 7 bases map to TRBD2. V lost 5 bases, J lost 6 bases, and 4 bases stayed unmatched. This CDR3 contains 12 residues. From germline, CDR1 is SNHLY and CDR2 FYNNEI. The DNA of the CDR3 is TGTGCCAGCAGTTCGGGACTAATCGAGCAGTACTTC. The encoded protein is CASSSGLIEQYF. The whole variable domain, filled in from reference TRBV2 and TRBJ2-7, reads EPEVTQTPSHQVTQMGQEVILRCVPISNHLYFYWYRQILGQKVEFLVSFYNNEISEKSEIFDDQFSVERPDGSNFTLKIRSTKLEDSAMYFCASSSGLIEQYFGPGTRLTVT.

The chain carries TRBV11-2 and TRBJ2-7; 9 bases line up with TRBD1. This CDR3 has 19 amino acids. The V segment lost 0 bases and the J segment 2 bases; nucleotides outside the gene matches: 14. CDR1 is SGHAT and CDR2 is FQNNGV in the germline V gene. The CDR3 region is CASSLEGQGTYHVTYEQYF. The CDR3 nucleotides read TGTGCCAGCAGCTTAGAGGGACAGGGCACCTATCACGTCACCTACGAGCAGTACTTC.

This rearrangement joins TRBV4-3 to TRBJ2-5; D is unresolved. CDR3 size: 15 residues. The germline V gene has CDR1 LGHNA and CDR2 YSLEER. Trimming removed 0 bases from V and 7 bases from J, with 15 bases in between. The CDR3 coding sequence is TGCGCCAGCAGCCAAGATCTGAAAGAGGTCGGGACCCAGTACTTC. Protein sequence: CASSQDLKEVGTQYF.

A single count supports this clone. The gene calls are TRBV6-6 and TRBJ1-5; D is uncertain. Germline values: CDR1 MNHNY, CDR2 SVGAGI (reference sequence). The CDR3 contains 14 residues. Trimming left V 5 bases short and J 0 bases short, with 8 bases between. The DNA of the CDR3 is TGTGCCAGCAGTCTACGGGATAGCAATCAGCCCCAGCATTTT. Its protein product is CASSLRDSNQPQHF.

The gene calls are TRBV10-2 and TRBJ2-7, with 10 bases matching TRBD2. Germline trimming cut 4 bases from V and 7 bases from J; bases unmatched to any gene: 10. This CDR3 spans 15 amino acids. The V gene's germline CDR1 is WSHSY and CDR2 SAAADI. CDR3 bases: TGCGCCAGCAGTGCGTGGCTAGCGGGAGATAATGAGCAGTACTTC. Residues: CASSAWLAGDNEQYF.

The chain has TRBV19 and TRBJ2-7, with 8 nucleotides matching TRBD2. Losses at the gene ends were 1 base for V and 3 bases for J; bases not matched to a gene: 5. CDR1 and CDR2 (germline): LNHDA, SQIVND (reference sequence). This CDR3 is built from 15 residues. In nucleotides, the CDR3 is TGTGCCAGTAGTATAGCCGGGAGGGCCGACTACGAGCAGTACTTC. Translating gives CASSIAGRADYEQYF.

The genes are TRBV4-2 and TRBJ2-7; D gene uncertain. The CDR3 runs 15 residues. The V gene's germline CDR1 is LGHNA and CDR2 YNFKEQ. V lost 3 bases to trimming and J lost 1 base, with 13 bases between them. The CDR3 region is CASSHERAPSYEQYF. The CDR3 nucleotides read TGTGCCAGCAGCCACGAGCGAGCTCCTTCCTACGAGCAGTACTTC.

The chain is built from TRBV7-9 and TRBJ2-7; maybe TRBD2 (6 bases). CDR1 SEHNR and CDR2 FQNEAQ come from the germline V gene (reference sequence). This CDR3 has 14 residues. Trimming removed 5 bases from V and 3 bases from J, with 14 bases in between. The CDR3 coding sequence is TGTGCCAGCAGCACCCCAGGACTAAGCTACGAGCAGTACTTC. This encodes CASSTPGLSYEQYF.

DNA of the CDR3: TGTGCCAGCACACTCTCGGGACTTCCTCTTTTAGGGGCCAACGTCCTGACTTTC. As protein: CASTLSGLPLLGANVLTF. V and J are TRBV27 and TRBJ2-6, with D perhaps matching TRBD2 (6 bases). The length of the CDR3 is 18 residues. Germline V CDR1 and CDR2: MNHEY, SMNVEV (reference sequence). Trimming shortened V by 7 bases and J by 4 bases, and 23 bases separated the two germline ends.

The chain combines TRBV4-3 with TRBJ2-5; 9 positions agree with TRBD2. The germline gives CDR1 LGHNA, CDR2 YSLEER. The CDR3 length is 15 residues. Trimming removed 8 bases from V and 2 bases from J; junction bases left unmatched: 9. In nucleotides, the CDR3 is TGCGCCAGCTCGAGGGTGACTAGCGGTCAAGAGACCCAGTACTTC. This codes for CASSRVTSGQETQYF.

The rearrangement links TRBV28 to TRBJ2-1; 7 nucleotides agree with TRBD2. Germline V gives CDR1 MDHEN, CDR2 SYDVKM. With 4 bases clipped from V and 6 bases from J, the junction kept 18 bases outside the gene matches. The CDR3 loop spans 18 amino acids. The CDR3 nucleotides read TGTGCCAGCAGTTCCCAGGTGTTGGGAGGGAGAATTGTCAATGAGCAGTTCTTC. It is translated as CASSSQVLGGRIVNEQFF.